The rows below give T cell receptor beta chains drawn from one sample of a study of shared clonotypes between healthy human individuals. Produced via immunoSEQ multiplex PCR; TCRdb's table is partial and in-frame only. The repertoire has about a million clones, around 76% of them found once; the top ten carry roughly 1.4%. Sequenced: memory CD4+ T cells sorted from blood. All receptors come from a man in his late teens or twenties in good health. Each CDR3 is given with its conserved first and last residue. D genes are given only for firm matches. Clone size appears in some rows only: once, few, many, or a class for an expanded clone.

CDR3 length: 15
V gene: TRBV5-6
D gene: TRBD1
J gene: TRBJ2-7
clone size: NA
CDR3 protein: CASSPSTGKSDEQYF
CDR3 DNA: TGTGCCAGCAGCCCATCGACAGGGAAGAGTGACGAGCAGTACTTC

CDR3 length: 17
V gene: TRBV2
D gene: NA
J gene: TRBJ2-6
clone size: NA
CDR3 protein: CASSGPRTGSGANVLTF
CDR3 DNA: TGTGCCAGCAGTGGCCCCCGAACAGGGTCTGGGGCCAACGTCCTGACTTTC

CDR3 length: 15
V gene: TRBV25-1
D gene: TRBD1
J gene: TRBJ2-5
clone size: once
CDR3 protein: CASSATGALRETQYF
CDR3 DNA: TGTGCCAGCAGTGCGACAGGGGCCCTAAGGGAGACCCAGTACTTC

CDR3 length: 13
V gene: TRBV5-1
D gene: NA
J gene: TRBJ2-7
clone size: NA
CDR3 protein: CASSLLPNSEQYF
CDR3 DNA: TGCGCCAGCAGCCTCCTTCCGAACAGCGAGCAGTACTTC

CDR3 length: 14
V gene: TRBV6-4
D gene: TRBD1
J gene: TRBJ1-6
clone size: once
CDR3 protein: CASRTGDNNSPLHF
CDR3 DNA: TGTGCCAGTCGCACAGGGGATAACAATTCACCCCTCCACTTT

CDR3 length: 14
V gene: TRBV2
D gene: NA
J gene: TRBJ2-7
clone size: NA
CDR3 protein: CASSEGDFTYEQYF
CDR3 DNA: TGTGCCAGCAGCGAAGGGGACTTTACCTACGAGCAGTACTTC

CDR3 length: 15
V gene: TRBV6-5
D gene: TRBD2
J gene: TRBJ2-1
clone size: NA
CDR3 protein: CASSFTGTSGREQFF
CDR3 DNA: TGTGCCAGCAGTTTCACCGGGACTAGCGGGAGAGAGCAGTTCTTC

CDR3 length: 15
V gene: TRBV5-5
D gene: TRBD2
J gene: TRBJ2-7
clone size: NA
CDR3 protein: CASSLTSGDYYEQYF
CDR3 DNA: TGTGCCAGCAGCTTGACTAGCGGGGACTATTACGAGCAGTACTTC

CDR3 length: 15
V gene: TRBV10-3
D gene: TRBD1
J gene: TRBJ1-1
clone size: NA
CDR3 protein: CAISLSTGGGTEAFF
CDR3 DNA: TGTGCCATCAGTTTATCGACAGGGGGAGGCACTGAAGCTTTCTTT

CDR3 length: 15
V gene: TRBV27
D gene: TRBD1
J gene: TRBJ2-2
clone size: many
CDR3 protein: CASRTGTGNTGELFF
CDR3 DNA: TGTGCCAGCAGAACCGGGACAGGGAACACCGGGGAGCTGTTTTTT

CDR3 length: 17
V gene: TRBV7-2
D gene: TRBD2
J gene: TRBJ2-7
clone size: NA
CDR3 protein: CASSLARTSGRANEQYF
CDR3 DNA: TGTGCCAGCAGCTTAGCCCGGACTAGCGGGAGGGCCAACGAGCAGTACTTC

CDR3 length: 15
V gene: TRBV27
D gene: NA
J gene: TRBJ2-7
clone size: once
CDR3 protein: CASSFLGSSSYEQYF
CDR3 DNA: TGTGCCAGCAGTTTTTTAGGGAGTTCGTCCTACGAGCAGTACTTC

CDR3 length: 15
V gene: TRBV18
D gene: NA
J gene: TRBJ2-7
clone size: NA
CDR3 protein: CASSQSGSSSYEQYF
CDR3 DNA: TGTGCCAGCTCACAAAGCGGTTCTAGCTCCTACGAGCAGTACTTC

CDR3 length: 14
V gene: TRBV19
D gene: TRBD1
J gene: TRBJ1-4
clone size: NA
CDR3 protein: CASSFQGADEKLFF
CDR3 DNA: TGTGCCAGTAGTTTTCAGGGGGCAGATGAAAAACTGTTTTTT

CDR3 length: 14
V gene: TRBV7-6
D gene: NA
J gene: TRBJ1-1
clone size: NA
CDR3 protein: CASSPPGSHTEAFF
CDR3 DNA: TGTGCCAGCAGCCCTCCGGGCAGTCACACTGAAGCTTTCTTT

CDR3 length: 15
V gene: TRBV18
D gene: NA
J gene: TRBJ2-1
clone size: once
CDR3 protein: CASSPPVARNNEQFF
CDR3 DNA: TGTGCCAGCTCACCACCAGTAGCTAGAAACAATGAGCAGTTCTTC

CDR3 length: 14
V gene: TRBV2
D gene: NA
J gene: TRBJ2-3
clone size: few
CDR3 protein: CASSEQGRTDTQYF
CDR3 DNA: TGTGCCAGCAGTGAACAGGGCCGCACAGATACGCAGTATTTT

CDR3 length: 15
V gene: TRBV4-1
D gene: NA
J gene: TRBJ2-3
clone size: once
CDR3 protein: CASSQAGISTDTQYF
CDR3 DNA: TGCGCCAGCAGCCAAGCTGGAATTAGCACAGATACGCAGTATTTT

CDR3 length: 14
V gene: TRBV11-2
D gene: NA
J gene: TRBJ1-1
clone size: NA
CDR3 protein: CASSLDGPNTEAFF
CDR3 DNA: TGTGCCAGCAGCTTAGATGGGCCGAACACTGAAGCTTTCTTT

CDR3 length: 15
V gene: TRBV4-2
D gene: TRBD2
J gene: TRBJ2-5
clone size: NA
CDR3 protein: CASSLTTSAQETQYF
CDR3 DNA: TGTGCCAGCAGCCTGACCACTAGCGCTCAAGAGACCCAGTACTTC